Below, one TCR beta chain is given with its context. The data belong to a study of blood T cell repertoires in COVID-19. The V gene lost 3 bases and the J gene lost 8 bases, with 25 bases spanning the gap. The germline CDR1 and CDR2 sequences are LGHDT and YNNKEL (reference sequence). The CDR3 contains 17 residues. Assay: immunoSEQ multiplex PCR; the TCRdb copy retains only in-frame clones and omits some. The data hold about 110,000 clones, with less than 75% observed a single time. The sample consisted of peripheral blood. This chain connects TRBV3-1 (or the pseudogene TRBV3-2) to TRBJ1-2; weak D call: TRBD1 (5 bases). The TCR originated in a woman between 35 and 50 years old with acute or convalescent COVID-19. CDR3 coding DNA: TGTGCCAGCAGCCATTATCGACAGTCTGGCCTCCAAGGGGGCTACACCTTC. Residues: CASSHYRQSGLQGGYTF.